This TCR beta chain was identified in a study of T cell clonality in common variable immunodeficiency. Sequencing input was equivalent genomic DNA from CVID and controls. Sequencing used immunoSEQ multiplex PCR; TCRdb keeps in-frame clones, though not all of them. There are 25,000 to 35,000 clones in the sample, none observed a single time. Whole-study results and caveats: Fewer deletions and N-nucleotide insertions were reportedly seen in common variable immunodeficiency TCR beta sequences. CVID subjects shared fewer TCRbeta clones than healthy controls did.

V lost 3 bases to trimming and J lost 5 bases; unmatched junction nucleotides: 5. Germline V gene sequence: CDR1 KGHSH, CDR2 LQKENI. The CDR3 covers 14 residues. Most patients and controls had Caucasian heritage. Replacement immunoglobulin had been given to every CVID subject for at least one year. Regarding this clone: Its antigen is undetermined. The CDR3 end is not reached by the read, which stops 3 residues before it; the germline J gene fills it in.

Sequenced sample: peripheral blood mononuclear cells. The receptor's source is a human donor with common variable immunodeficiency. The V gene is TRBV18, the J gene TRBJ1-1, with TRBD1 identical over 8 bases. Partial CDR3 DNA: TGTGCCAGCTCACCGGCGACAGGGGTAACTGAA. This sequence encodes CASSPATGVTE. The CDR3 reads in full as CASSPATGVTEAFF.